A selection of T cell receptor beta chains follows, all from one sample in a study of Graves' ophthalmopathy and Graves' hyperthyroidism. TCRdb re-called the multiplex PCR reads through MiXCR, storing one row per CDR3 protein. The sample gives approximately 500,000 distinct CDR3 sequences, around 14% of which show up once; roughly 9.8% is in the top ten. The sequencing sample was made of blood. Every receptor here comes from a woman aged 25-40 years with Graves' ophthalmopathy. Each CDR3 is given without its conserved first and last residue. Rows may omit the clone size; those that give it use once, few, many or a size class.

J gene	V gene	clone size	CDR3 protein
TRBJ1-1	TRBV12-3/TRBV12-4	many	ASSLRESTEAF
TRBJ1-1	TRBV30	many	AWSVPGHLNTEAF
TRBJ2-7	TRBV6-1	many	ASSPQGVPFSYEQY
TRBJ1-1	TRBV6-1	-	ASSELFGRQNTEAF
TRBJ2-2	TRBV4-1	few	ASSPTSGGVGTGELF
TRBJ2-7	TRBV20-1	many	SATVGALLEEQY
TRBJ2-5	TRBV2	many	ASSVPPGQETQY
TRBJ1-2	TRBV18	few	ASSATAGYGYT
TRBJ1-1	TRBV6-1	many	ATVSGVTEAF
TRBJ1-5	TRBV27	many	ASSPRNQPQH
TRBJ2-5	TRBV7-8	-	ASSPKGTAQETQY
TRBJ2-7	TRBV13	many	ASSSTGTNEQY
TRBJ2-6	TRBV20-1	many	SAPGTLLAGANVLT
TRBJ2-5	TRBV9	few	ASSVVGDSQETQY
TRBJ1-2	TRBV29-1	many	SVADRGDYGYT
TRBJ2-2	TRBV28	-	ASSPTGDSGELF
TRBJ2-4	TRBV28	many	ASSLFRAKNIQY
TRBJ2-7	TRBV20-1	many	SASRPPYEQY
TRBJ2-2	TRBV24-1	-	ATSDGVPPYNTGELF
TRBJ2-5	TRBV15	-	ATAFSGTELETQY
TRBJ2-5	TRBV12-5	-	ASGLDSQETQY
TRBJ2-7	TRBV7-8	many	ASSATSRVDEQY
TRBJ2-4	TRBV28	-	ASRQGVKNIQY
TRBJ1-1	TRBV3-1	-	ASSLIIGGNTEAF
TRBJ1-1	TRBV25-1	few	ASSELGQKPEAF
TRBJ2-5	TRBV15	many	ATSRACGQGGEETQY
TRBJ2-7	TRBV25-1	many	ASSGGTGVYEQY
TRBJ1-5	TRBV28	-	ASSSRFRSNQPQH
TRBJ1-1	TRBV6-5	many	ASRGTLAEAF
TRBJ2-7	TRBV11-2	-	ASSPITWGQGGSYEQY
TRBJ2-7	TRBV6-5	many	ASRAPGTSGGGEQY
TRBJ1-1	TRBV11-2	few	ASSLSVTGGAVTEAF
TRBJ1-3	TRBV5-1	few	ASSLGEGRNTIY
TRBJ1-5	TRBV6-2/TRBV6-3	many	ASSWGQGLGQPQH
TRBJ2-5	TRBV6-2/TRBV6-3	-	ASSTGTGLDETQY
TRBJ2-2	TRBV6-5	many	ASSYLRVQTNTGELF
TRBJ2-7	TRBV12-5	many	ASGLVVGQLYEQY
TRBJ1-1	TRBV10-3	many	AIRSSRGRLTEAF
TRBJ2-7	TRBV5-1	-	ASSSVGVGYEQY
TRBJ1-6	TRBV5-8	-	ASSLGVMQQVYNSHLH
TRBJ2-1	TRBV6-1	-	ASRAGTGYNEKF
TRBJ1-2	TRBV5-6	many	ASRAADRGWNYGYT
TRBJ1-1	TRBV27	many	AGEWGTEAF
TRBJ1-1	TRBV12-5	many	ASALRAGGFTEAF
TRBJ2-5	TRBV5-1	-	ASSSGTAPRETQY
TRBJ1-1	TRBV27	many	ASSLSYGSWDTEAF
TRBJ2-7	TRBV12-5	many	ASGLSGGYEQY
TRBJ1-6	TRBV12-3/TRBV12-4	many	ASSLRQNNSPLH
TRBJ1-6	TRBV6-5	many	ASSYDSLSPLH